This TCR beta chain was profiled in a study of blood T cells in healthy people across ages. Study findings and constraints: Compared with aged donors, long-lived donors showed fewer expanded clones, suggesting selection. TCR beta diversity per million T cells fell roughly linearly with age.

About this clonotype itself: No antigen is known for it.

Then a second PCR, running about 6 to 12 cycles, was carried out with a sample-barcoded 5' primer and a J-beta primer mix. One entry per CDR3 protein, called by TCRdb with MiXCR from the 5' RACE reads. This sample carries roughly 2 million distinct CDR3 sequences, 49% of them seen once, and the ten largest clones take approximately 2.1%. V lost 4 bases to trimming and J lost 4 bases, with 10 bases between them. The CDR3 has 13 amino acids. Germline CDR1 is LNHNV and CDR2 is YYDKDF (reference sequence). This receptor was obtained from a woman aged 40 to 49 in good health. The chain is built from TRBV15 and TRBJ2-5, with D possibly matching TRBD2 (5 bases). Specimen: blood. CDR3 protein: CATSTGVVETQYF. The CDR3 bases are TGTGCCACCAGCACCGGGGTGGTAGAGACCCAGTACTTC.